Listed here are 5 T cell receptor beta chains from one sample, sequenced in a study of CD8+CD57+ T cells in acquired aplastic anemia. All patients picked for sequencing had shown, by flow cytometry, an expansion of CD8+CD57+ cells. Genomic DNA, the template, was used for profiling of the TCR beta VDJ and CDR3. One entry per CDR3 protein, called by TCRdb with MiXCR from the reads. The sample carries 300,000 or so distinct CDR3 sequences, 45% to 65% recorded once. The sequencing input was sorted CD4+, CD8+, or CD8+CD57+ T cells (not recorded which) from PBMCs. Receptor source: a human donor with aplastic anemia.

The chain joins TRBV25-1 to TRBJ2-3, with TRBD2 matching over 9 bases. CDR3 size: 20 residues. CDR1 MGHDK and CDR2 SYGVNS come from the germline V gene. V gave up 3 bases and J gave up 0 bases; unmatched junction bases: 16. Here the CDR3 reads CASSERRAGGFSFSTDTQYF. The CDR3 region has the DNA TGTGCCAGCAGTGAGAGAAGAGCGGGAGGCTTTTCGTTTAGCACAGATACGCAGTATTTT.

The chain couples TRBV10-3 to TRBJ2-7; D is unresolved. The end of the DNA aligns better with TRBJ2-1, so the J call may be wrong. Germline-derived CDR1 and CDR2 are ENHRY and SYGVKD. The CDR3 is 17 amino acids. The CDR3 DNA is TGTGCCATCAGTGACCCCCGCCAGAGTCTGGGCGCCAATGAGCAGTTCTTC. Its protein product is CAISDPRQSLGANEQFF.

This chain joins TRBV29-1 and TRBJ1-2; maybe TRBD1 (5 bases). The CDR3 spans 11 residues. Germline V gene data show CDR1 as SQVTM and CDR2 as ANQGSEA. V was cut by 6 bases and J by 6 bases, with 11 bases left in between. CDR3 DNA: TGCAGCGTGTGGGGAGGGGATGGCTACACCTTC. Encoded protein: CSVWGGDGYTF.

The rearrangement joins TRBV20-1 to TRBJ2-6; TRBD1 might be the D (6 bases). Trimming removed 3 bases at V and 2 bases at J, with 11 bases between. The CDR3 loop spans 15 amino acids. The germline V gene has CDR1 DFQATT and CDR2 SNEGSKA (reference sequence). The CDR3 is CSARVHRAGANVLTF. CDR3 coding DNA: TGCAGTGCTAGGGTTCACAGGGCTGGGGCCAACGTCCTGACTTTC.

The genes are TRBV25-1 and TRBJ1-2, with 10 bases fitting TRBD1. V lost 6 bases, J lost 8 bases, and 6 bases stayed unmatched. This CDR3 is built from 13 residues. CDR1 is MGHDK, CDR2 SYGVNS, per germline. In nucleotides, the CDR3 is TGTGCCAGCAGCCGCAGACAGGGGGCCGGCTACACCTTC. Its translation is CASSRRQGAGYTF.